What follows are 3 T cell receptor beta chains derived from one specimen sequenced in a study of T-cell memory formation after mild COVID-19. TCRdb ran MiXCR on the 5' RACE reads and lists one entry per CDR3 protein. The sample has 290,000 or so distinct CDR3 sequences; roughly a fifth are singletons. The source material was PBMCs or a T cell subset sorted from them (not recorded which). The receptors derive from a man aged 18-30 years who had mild COVID-19 (a few samples of this study predate the infection). Cell type and time point are not known.

The gene calls are TRBV4-3 and TRBJ1-4; weak D call: TRBD1 (5 bases). Germline loops: CDR1 LGHNA, CDR2 YSLEER. The CDR3 is 17 amino acids. V shed 1 base and J shed 6 bases, with 18 bases lying between them. The CDR3 is CASSQGSSMGTYEKLFF. The CDR3 region has the DNA TGCGCCAGCAGCCAAGGATCGAGCATGGGGACCTATGAAAAACTGTTTTTT.

The sample holds a few counts of this clonotype. The chain has TRBV24-1 and TRBJ2-1; D is unresolved. The CDR3 runs 13 residues. Germline CDR1 KGHDR, CDR2 SFDVKD. The V gene lost 1 base and the J gene lost 10 bases, with 10 bases spanning the gap. The CDR3 loop is CATSDFPAREQFF. The CDR3 region has the DNA TGTGCCACCAGTGATTTTCCCGCTAGGGAGCAGTTCTTC.

This CDR3 reads CASSQGQGAAGGYTF. Here the CDR3 DNA reads TGTGCCAGCAGCCAGGGACAGGGGGCAGCGGGAGGCTACACCTTC. The chain carries TRBV6-5 and TRBJ1-2; 12 nucleotides line up with TRBD1. The CDR3 contains 15 residues. The germline gives CDR1 MNHEY, CDR2 SVGAGI. V lost 6 bases, J lost 8 bases, and 10 bases stayed unmatched.